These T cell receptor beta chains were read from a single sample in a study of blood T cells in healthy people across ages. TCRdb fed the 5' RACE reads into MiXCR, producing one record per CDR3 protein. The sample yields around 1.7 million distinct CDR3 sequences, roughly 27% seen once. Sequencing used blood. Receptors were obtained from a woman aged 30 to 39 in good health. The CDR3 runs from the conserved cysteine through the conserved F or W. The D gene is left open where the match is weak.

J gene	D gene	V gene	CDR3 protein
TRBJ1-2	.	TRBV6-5	CASSYGGGSSYGYTF
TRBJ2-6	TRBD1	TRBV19	CASTGTGGGNVLTF
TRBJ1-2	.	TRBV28	CASREDQAGYTF
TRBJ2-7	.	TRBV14	CASSQDITGYEQYF
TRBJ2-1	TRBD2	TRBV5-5	CASSSRLAGVNEQFF
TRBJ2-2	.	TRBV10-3	CAISEGSTGELFF
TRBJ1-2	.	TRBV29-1	CSVEWGTTYGYTF
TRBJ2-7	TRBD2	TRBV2	CAISTSGSLNEQYF
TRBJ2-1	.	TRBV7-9	CASAQLNEQFF
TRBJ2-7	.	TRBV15	CATSREALGQQYF
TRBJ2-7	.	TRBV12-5	CASGSQRGLSYEQYF
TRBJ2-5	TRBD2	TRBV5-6	CASNDETSGLETQYF
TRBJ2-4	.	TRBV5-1	CASSLTIAKNIQYF
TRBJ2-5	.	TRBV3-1	CASGRVEETQYF
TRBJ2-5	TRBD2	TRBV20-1	CSARLVSSGGLGVDTQYF
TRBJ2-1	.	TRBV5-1	CASSLRIDASEQFF
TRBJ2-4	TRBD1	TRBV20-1	CSVRGTVDNEQYF
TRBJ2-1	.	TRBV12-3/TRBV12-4	CASSFRQGESDGQFF
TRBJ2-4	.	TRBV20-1	CSARTAENKNIQYF
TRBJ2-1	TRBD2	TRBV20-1	CSAYLAGGYNEQFF
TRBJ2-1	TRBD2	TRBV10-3	CAVSGGSGRDYEQFF
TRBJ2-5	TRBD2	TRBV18	CASSPPSQGGQTQYF
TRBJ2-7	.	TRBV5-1	CASSLNNGGFGTYEQYF
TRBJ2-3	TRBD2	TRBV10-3	CAIREAGGTDTQYF
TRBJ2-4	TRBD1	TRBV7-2	CASSPDRGLAKNIQYF
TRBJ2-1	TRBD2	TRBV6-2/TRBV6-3	CATRGASGGAHEQFF
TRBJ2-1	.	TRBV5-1	CASSLAMGAAGNEQFF
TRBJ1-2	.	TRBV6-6	CASSYTSGGPNYGYTF
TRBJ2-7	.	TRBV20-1	CSAPGAGQSYEQYF
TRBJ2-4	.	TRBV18	CASSPQKWASEKNIQYF
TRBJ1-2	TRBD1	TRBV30	CAWRGQGVEGYTF
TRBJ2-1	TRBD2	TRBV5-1	CASSLTPGLDYNEQFF
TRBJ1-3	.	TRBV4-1	CASSQPRERTDSGNTIYF
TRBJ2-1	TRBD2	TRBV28	CASSLSTSGGRNEQFF
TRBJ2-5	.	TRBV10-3	CAIETQYF
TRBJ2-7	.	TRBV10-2	CASSERRSGVGGEQYF